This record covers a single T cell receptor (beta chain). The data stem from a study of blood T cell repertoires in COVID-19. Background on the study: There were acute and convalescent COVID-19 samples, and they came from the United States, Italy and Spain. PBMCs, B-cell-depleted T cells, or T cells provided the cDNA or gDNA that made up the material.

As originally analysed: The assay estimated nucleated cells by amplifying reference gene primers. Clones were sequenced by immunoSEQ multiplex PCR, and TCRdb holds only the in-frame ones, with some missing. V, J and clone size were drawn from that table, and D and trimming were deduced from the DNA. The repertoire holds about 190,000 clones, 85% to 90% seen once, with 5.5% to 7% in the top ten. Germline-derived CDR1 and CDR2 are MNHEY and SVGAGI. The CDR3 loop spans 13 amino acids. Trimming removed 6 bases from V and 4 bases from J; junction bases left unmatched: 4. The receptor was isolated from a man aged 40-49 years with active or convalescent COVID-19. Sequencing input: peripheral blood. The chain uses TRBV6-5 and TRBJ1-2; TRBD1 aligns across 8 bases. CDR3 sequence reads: CASRDTGGYGYTF. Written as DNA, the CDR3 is TGTGCCAGCAGGGACACAGGGGGCTATGGCTACACCTTC.